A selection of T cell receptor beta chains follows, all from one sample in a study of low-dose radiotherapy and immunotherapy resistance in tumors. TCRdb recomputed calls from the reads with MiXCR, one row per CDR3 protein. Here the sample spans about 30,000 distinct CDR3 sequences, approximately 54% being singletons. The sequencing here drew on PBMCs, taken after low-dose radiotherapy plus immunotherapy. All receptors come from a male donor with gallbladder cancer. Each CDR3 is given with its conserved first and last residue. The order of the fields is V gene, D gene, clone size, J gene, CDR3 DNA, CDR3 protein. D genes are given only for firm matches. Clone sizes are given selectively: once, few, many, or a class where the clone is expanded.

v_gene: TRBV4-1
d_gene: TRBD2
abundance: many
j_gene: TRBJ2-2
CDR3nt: TGCGCCAGCGTTCCTAATCGGGGGGACACCGGGGAGCTGTTTTTT
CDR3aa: CASVPNRGDTGELFF

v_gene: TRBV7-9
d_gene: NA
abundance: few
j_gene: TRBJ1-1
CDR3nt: TGTGCCAGCAGCACCGAGGGGGTGGGAACTGAAGCTTTCTTT
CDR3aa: CASSTEGVGTEAFF

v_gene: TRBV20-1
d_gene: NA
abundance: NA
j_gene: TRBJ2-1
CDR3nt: TGCAGTGCTAGAGATCCGAGCTCCTACAATGAGCAGTTCTTC
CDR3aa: CSARDPSSYNEQFF

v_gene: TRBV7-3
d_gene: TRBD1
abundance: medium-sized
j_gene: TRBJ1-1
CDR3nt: TGTGCCAGCAGCTTAAGGGCCGGGACAGGGAGGCTGAACACTGAAGCTTTCTTT
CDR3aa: CASSLRAGTGRLNTEAFF

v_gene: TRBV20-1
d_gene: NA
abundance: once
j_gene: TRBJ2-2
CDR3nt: TGCAGTGCCATGTTAGAGGGCTTCGGCGGGGAGCTGTTTTTT
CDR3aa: CSAMLEGFGGELFF

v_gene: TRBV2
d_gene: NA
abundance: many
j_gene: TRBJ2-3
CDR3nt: TGTGCCAGCGGCCTCACAGATACGCAGTATTTT
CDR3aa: CASGLTDTQYF

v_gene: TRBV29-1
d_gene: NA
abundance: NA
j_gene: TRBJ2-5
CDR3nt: TGCAGCGTTGAAGCCGCGGGGACCCAGTACTTC
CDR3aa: CSVEAAGTQYF

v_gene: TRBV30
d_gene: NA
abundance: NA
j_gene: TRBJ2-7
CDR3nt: TGTGCCTGGAGTGACGGGAGTTCCTACGAGCAGTACTTC
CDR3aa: CAWSDGSSYEQYF

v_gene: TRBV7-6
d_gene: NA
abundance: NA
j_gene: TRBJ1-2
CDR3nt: TGTGCTAGCAGCTTACCAGCTTTCTATGGCTACACCTTC
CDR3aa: CASSLPAFYGYTF

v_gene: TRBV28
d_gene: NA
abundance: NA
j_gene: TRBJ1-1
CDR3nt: TGTGCCATACTCGGGGTCACTGAAGCTTTCTTT
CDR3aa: CAILGVTEAFF

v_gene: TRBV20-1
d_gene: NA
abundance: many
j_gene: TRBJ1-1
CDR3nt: TGCAGTGCTAAGCCCGGAGCGAACACTGAAGCTTTCTTT
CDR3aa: CSAKPGANTEAFF

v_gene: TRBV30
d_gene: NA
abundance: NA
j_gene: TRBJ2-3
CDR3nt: TGTGCCTGGTCAAGAGGGCCAGATACGCAGTATTTT
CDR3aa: CAWSRGPDTQYF

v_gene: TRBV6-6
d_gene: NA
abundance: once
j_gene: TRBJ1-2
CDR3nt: TGTGCCAGCACTCCCTCGGATAGGCCCAACTATGGCTACACCTTC
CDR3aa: CASTPSDRPNYGYTF

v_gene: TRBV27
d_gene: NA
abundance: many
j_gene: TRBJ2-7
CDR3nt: TGTGCCAGCGCACGGACCTTCTACGAGCAGTACTTC
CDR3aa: CASARTFYEQYF

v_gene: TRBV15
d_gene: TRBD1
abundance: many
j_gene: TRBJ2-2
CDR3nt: TGTGCCACCAGCAGAGGACAGGGGGGGACCGGGGAGCTGTTTTTT
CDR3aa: CATSRGQGGTGELFF

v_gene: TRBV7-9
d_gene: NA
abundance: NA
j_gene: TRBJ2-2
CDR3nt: TGTGCCAACTTCGGCGCAGGCGATAACACCGGGGAGCTGTTTTTT
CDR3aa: CANFGAGDNTGELFF

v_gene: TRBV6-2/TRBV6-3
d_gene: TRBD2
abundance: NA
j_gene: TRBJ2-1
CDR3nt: TGTGCCAGCACCTTTGGACTAGCGGACAATGAGCAGTTCTTC
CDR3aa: CASTFGLADNEQFF

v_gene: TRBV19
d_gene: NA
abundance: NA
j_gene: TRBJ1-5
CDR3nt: TGTGCCAGTAGTCACCCCGTGGGTGAGGCTCACAATCAGCCCCAGCATTTT
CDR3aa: CASSHPVGEAHNQPQHF

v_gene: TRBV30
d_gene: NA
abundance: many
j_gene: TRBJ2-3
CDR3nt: TGTGCCTGGAGGGCCGGGAAGACAGATACGCAGTATTTT
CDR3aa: CAWRAGKTDTQYF

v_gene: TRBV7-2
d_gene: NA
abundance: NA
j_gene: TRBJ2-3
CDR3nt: TGTGCCAGCAGCGTTAGGCACGCGGGTACAGATACGCAGTATTTT
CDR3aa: CASSVRHAGTDTQYF

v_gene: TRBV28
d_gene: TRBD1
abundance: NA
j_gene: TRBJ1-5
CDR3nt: TGTGCCAGCTCGTTGGGACAGGTCCGACAGCCCCAGCATTTT
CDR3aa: CASSLGQVRQPQHF

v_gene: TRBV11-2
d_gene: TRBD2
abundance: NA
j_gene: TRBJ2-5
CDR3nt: TGTGCCAGCAGCTCCGGAGCGGGGGGGAGCCAAGAGACCCAGTACTTC
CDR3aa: CASSSGAGGSQETQYF

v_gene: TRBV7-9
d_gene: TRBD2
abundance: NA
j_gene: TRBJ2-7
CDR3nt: TGTGCCAGCAGAGTAGCGGGAGGGGTCTACGAGCAGTACTTC
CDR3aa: CASRVAGGVYEQYF

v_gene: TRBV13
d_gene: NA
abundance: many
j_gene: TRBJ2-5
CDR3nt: TGTGCCAGCAGTGGTTTGCGGGGGCGACAAGAGACCCAGTACTTC
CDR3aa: CASSGLRGRQETQYF

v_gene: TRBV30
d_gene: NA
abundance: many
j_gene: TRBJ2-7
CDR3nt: TGTGCCTGGAGTGAGGGGTCCTCCTACGAGCAGTACTTC
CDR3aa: CAWSEGSSYEQYF

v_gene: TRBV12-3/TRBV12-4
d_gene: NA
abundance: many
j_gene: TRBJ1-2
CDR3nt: TGTGCCAGCACCAATTACCGGGTCAGCTCTCCGAGAGGCCTATATGGCTACACCTTC
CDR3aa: CASTNYRVSSPRGLYGYTF

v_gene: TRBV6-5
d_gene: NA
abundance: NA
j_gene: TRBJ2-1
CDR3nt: TGTGCCAGCAGTTACACCGGGTCGCTAGAGGGTGAGCAGTTCTTC
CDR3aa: CASSYTGSLEGEQFF

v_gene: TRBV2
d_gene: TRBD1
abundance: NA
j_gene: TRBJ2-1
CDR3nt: TGTGCCAGCAGGGGGTGGGACAGGGTCTACAATGAGCAGTTCTTC
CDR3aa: CASRGWDRVYNEQFF

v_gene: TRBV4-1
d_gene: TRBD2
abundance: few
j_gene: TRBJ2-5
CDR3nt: TGCGCCAGCAGCCAACAGCGTGGGGGGGGGCAAGAGACCCAGTACTTC
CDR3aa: CASSQQRGGGQETQYF

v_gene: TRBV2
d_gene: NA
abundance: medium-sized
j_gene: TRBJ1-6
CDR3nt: TGTGCCAGCAGTGAAAGTGATATTTACACTAATTCACCCCTCCACTTT
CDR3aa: CASSESDIYTNSPLHF

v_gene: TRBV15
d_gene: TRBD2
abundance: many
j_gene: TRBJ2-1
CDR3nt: TGTGCCACCAGCATCAAAGCGGGAGGGCTCAATGAGCAGTTCTTC
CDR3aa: CATSIKAGGLNEQFF

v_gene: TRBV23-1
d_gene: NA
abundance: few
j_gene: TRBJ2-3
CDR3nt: TGCGCCAGCAGTCAACGGGAAATCCGCACAGATACGCAGTATTTT
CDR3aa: CASSQREIRTDTQYF

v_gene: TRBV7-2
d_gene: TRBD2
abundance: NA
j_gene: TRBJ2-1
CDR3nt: TGTGCCAGCAGCCCGCTCGTCACTAGCGGGGGGTTCAATGAGCAGTTCTTC
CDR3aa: CASSPLVTSGGFNEQFF

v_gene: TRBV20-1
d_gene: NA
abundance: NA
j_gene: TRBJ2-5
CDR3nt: TGCAGTGCAACCACCTGGGACTTGAATGGCATCGAGACCCAGTACTTC
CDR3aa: CSATTWDLNGIETQYF

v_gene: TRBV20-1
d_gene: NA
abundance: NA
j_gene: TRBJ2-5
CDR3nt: TGCAGTGCTGAGGACCAAGAGACCCAGTACTTC
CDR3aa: CSAEDQETQYF

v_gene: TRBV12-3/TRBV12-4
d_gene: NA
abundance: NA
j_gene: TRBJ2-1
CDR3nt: TGTGCCAGCACCCTAGTTGGTAGGGCTCACAATGAGCAGTTCTTC
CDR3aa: CASTLVGRAHNEQFF

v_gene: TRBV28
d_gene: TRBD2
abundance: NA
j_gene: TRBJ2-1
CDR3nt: TGTGCCAGCTGTTACCGCGGGGGGGGGAGCTCCTACGAGCAGTTCTTC
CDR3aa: CASCYRGGGSSYEQFF

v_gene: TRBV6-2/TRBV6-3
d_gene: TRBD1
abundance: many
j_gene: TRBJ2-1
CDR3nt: TGTGCCAGCAGGACGACAGGGGGAGGCGCTGAGCAGTTCTTC
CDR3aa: CASRTTGGGAEQFF

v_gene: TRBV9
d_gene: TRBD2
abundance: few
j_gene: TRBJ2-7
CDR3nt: TGTGCCAGCAGCGTAGCCGCGGGACTAGCGGATTACGAGCAGTACTTC
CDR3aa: CASSVAAGLADYEQYF

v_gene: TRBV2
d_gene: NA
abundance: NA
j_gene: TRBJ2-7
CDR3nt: TGTGCCAGCAGGCGAAGCCCTACCTACGAGCAGTACTTC
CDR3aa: CASRRSPTYEQYF

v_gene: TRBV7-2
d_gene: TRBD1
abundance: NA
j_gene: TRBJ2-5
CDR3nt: TGTGCCAGCAGAACCGGGACAGGAGTTGAGACCCAGTACTTC
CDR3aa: CASRTGTGVETQYF

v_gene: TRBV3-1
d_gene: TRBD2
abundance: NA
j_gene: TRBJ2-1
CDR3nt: TGTGCCAGCAGCCACCGGTCGGGGGGGCCCTACAATGAGCAGTTCTTC
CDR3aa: CASSHRSGGPYNEQFF

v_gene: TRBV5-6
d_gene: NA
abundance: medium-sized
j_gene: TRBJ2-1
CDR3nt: TGTGCCAGCAGCTTGGATGGGGGCGAAGTGTACAATGAGCAGTTCTTC
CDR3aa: CASSLDGGEVYNEQFF

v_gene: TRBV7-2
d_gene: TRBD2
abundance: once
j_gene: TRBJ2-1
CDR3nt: TGTGCCAGCAGCTTAGTCGGGGGGAGCAATGAGCAGTTCTTC
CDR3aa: CASSLVGGSNEQFF

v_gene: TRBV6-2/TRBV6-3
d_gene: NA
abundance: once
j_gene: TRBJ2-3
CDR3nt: TGTGCCAGCAGGGACCAGAGAGGGGAGCCTTGGGATACGCAGTATTTT
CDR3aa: CASRDQRGEPWDTQYF

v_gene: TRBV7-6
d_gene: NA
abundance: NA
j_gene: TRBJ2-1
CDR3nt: TGTGCCAGCAGCTTAGCAGGAGCCTACAATGAGCAGTTCTTC
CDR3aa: CASSLAGAYNEQFF

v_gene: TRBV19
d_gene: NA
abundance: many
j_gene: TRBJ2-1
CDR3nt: TGTGCCAGTAGAGTAGCGAGGTCCTACAATGAGCAGTTCTTC
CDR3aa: CASRVARSYNEQFF

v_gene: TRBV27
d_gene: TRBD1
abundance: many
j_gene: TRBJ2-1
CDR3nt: TGTGCCAGCAGGCTAGGGGACAGGGGGCAAAATGAGCAGTTCTTC
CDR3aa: CASRLGDRGQNEQFF

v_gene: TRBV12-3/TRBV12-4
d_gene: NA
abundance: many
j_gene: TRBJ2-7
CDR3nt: TGTGCCAGCAGCCCCCGGAGGAGCTCCTACGAGCAGTACTTC
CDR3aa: CASSPRRSSYEQYF

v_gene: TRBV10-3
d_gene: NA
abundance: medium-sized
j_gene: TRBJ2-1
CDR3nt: TGTGCCATCATGGGTCAAGGAGGGGAGCCCGATGAGCAGTTCTTC
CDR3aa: CAIMGQGGEPDEQFF

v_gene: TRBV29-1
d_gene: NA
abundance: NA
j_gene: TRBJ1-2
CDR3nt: TGCAGCGTTGAAGGTCGGAGGAACTATGGCTACACCTTC
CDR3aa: CSVEGRRNYGYTF

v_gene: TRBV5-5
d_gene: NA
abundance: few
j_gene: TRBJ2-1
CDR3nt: TGTGCCAGCAGCTTGGAACCTCGGACCCAGAGCTCCTACAATGAGCAGTTCTTC
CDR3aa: CASSLEPRTQSSYNEQFF

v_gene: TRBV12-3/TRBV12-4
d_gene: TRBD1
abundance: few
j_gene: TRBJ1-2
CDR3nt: TGTGCCAGCAGCCGGAGCGACAGGGATGATGGCTACACCTTC
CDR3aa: CASSRSDRDDGYTF

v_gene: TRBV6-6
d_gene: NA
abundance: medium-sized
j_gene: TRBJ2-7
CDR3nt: TGTGCCAGCAGCCCAGCCTACGAGCAGTACTTC
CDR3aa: CASSPAYEQYF